This T cell receptor (beta chain) came from a study of sequential checkpoint blockade in melanoma. Study details: Both treatment sequences were followed by maintenance nivolumab.

Trimming removed 3 bases at V and 3 bases at J, with 12 bases between. The CDR3 spans 14 residues. Germline V gene data show CDR1 as SGHRS and CDR2 as YFSETQ. Profiled with immunoSEQ multiplex PCR; TCRdb holds only in-frame clones, not every one. The sample includes 35,000 to 40,000 clones, roughly 89% seen only once; the top ten take 12%. Described treatment: randomized to nivolumab then ipilimumab (arm A) or the reverse (arm B). None of the patients previously received DNA-damaging chemotherapy. Live CD3+CD8+ CD19− CD56− cells were sorted from PBMCs. Here the sequenced sample was CD8+ T cells sorted from blood (inferred from file names), taken from a patient given nivolumab and ipilimumab in sequence. This receptor was obtained from a human donor with melanoma. This chain joins TRBV5-1 and TRBJ1-1; possibly TRBD1 for D (6 bases). CDR3 residues: CASSWGQGDTEAFF. The CDR3, as DNA: TGCGCCAGCAGCTGGGGACAAGGAGACACTGAAGCTTTCTTT.